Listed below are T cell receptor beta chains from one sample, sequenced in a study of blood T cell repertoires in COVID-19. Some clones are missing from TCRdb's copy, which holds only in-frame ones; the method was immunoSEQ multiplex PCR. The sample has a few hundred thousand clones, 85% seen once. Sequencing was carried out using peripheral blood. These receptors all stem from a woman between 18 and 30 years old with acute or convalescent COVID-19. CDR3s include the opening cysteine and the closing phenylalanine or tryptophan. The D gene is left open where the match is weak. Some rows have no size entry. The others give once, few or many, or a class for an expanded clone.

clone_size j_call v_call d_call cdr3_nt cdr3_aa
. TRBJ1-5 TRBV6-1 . TGTGCCAGCAGTGACCAACAGGGTTTGGAGCCCCAGCATTTT CASSDQQGLEPQHF
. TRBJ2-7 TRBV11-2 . TGTGCCAGCACCCCGGAGGCCTACGGCTCCTACGAGCAGTACTTC CASTPEAYGSYEQYF
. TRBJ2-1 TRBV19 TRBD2 TGTGCCAGTAGTATAGTTACTAGCGGGGGGTACAATGAGCAGTTCTTC CASSIVTSGGYNEQFF
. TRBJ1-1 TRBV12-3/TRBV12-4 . TGTGCCAGCAGTATCTCTAACACTGAAGCTTTCTTT CASSISNTEAFF
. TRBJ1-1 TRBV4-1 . TGCGCCAGCAGCCAAAATACACCCACTGAAGCTTTCTTT CASSQNTPTEAFF
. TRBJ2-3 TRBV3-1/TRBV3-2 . TGTGCCAGCAGCCGACTCCCACAGGGTAGCACAGATACGCAGTATTTT CASSRLPQGSTDTQYF
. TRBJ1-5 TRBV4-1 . TGCGCCAGCAGCCCCCAGGTTTATAGCAATCAGCCCCAGCATTTT CASSPQVYSNQPQHF
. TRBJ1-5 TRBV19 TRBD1 TGTGCCAGTAGCCTTACAGGGGAGCGCAATCAGCCCCAGCATTTT CASSLTGERNQPQHF
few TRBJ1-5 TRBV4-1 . TGCGCCAGCAGCCAAGCGAGGGTTGCTCAGCCCCAGCATTTT CASSQARVAQPQHF
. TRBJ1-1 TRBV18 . TGTGCCAGCTCACCAAGATGGGCCCTAGCTTTCTTT CASSPRWALAFF
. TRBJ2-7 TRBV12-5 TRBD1 TGTGCTAGTGGTTTGGTCGGGACAGGGTCCTACGAGCAGTACTTC CASGLVGTGSYEQYF
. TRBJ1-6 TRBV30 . TGTGCCTGGCTCCCACCCGGTGGCTCCTATAATTCACCCCTCCACTTT CAWLPPGGSYNSPLHF
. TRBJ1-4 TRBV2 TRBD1 TGTGCCAGCACCGGGACAGGAAGACTGTTTTTT CASTGTGRLFF
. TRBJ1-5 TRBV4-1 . TGCGCCAGCAGCCAAGATAGGGGGACGAATCAGCCCCAGCATTTT CASSQDRGTNQPQHF
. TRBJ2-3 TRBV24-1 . TGTGCCACCAGTGTGGGGGCAGCCACAGATACGCAGTATTTT CATSVGAATDTQYF
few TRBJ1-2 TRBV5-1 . TGCGCCAGCAGCTTGGCACAGGACTATGGCTACACCTTC CASSLAQDYGYTF
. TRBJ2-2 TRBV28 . TGTGCCAGCCAGAGGGATCTGAACACCGGGGAGCTGTTTTTT CASQRDLNTGELFF
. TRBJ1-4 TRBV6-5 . TGTGCCAGCGGAGGGATCGCTAATGAAAAACTGTTTTTT CASGGIANEKLFF
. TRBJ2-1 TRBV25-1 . TGTGCCAGCAGTGACCCCGCAGGCTCCTACAATGAGCAGTTCTTC CASSDPAGSYNEQFF
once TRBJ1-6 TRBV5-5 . TGTGCCAGCAGTACAGGGTGGCAATCACCCCTCCACTTT CASSTGWQSPLHF
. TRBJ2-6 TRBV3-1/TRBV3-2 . TGTGCCAGCAGCCAAAGTTTTGGGAGTCCCCACTTC CASSQSFGSPHF
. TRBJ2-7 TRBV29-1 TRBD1 TGCAGCGTTGGGACGACAGGGAATAACGAGCAGTACTTC CSVGTTGNNEQYF
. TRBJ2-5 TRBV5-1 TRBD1 TGCGCCAGCAGCTTGTCGGGGACAGGAGTCCAAGAGACCCAGTACTTC CASSLSGTGVQETQYF
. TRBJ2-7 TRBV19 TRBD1 TGTGCCAGTAGTATGGGACAGGTCTCCTACGAGCAGTACTTC CASSMGQVSYEQYF
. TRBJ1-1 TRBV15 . TGTGCCACCAGCAGAGAACCCGGAACTATGGACACTGAAGCTTTCTTT CATSREPGTMDTEAFF
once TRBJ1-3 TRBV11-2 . TGTGCCAGCAGCTTAGATCAAGACCTGGGGGGGCGGAACTCTGGAAACACCATATATTTT CASSLDQDLGGRNSGNTIYF
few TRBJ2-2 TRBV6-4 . TGTGCCAGCAGCGCAGGGACCGGGGAGCTGTTTTTT CASSAGTGELFF
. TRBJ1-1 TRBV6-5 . TGTGCCAGCAGTTATACACAAGTGAGGGAGGATCGGCAAGCTTTCTTT CASSYTQVREDRQAFF
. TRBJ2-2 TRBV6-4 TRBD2 TGTGCCAGTCGTAGCGGGAGCGACACCGGGGAGCTGTTTTTT CASRSGSDTGELFF
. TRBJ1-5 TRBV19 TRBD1 TGTGCCAGTAGTTGGGACAGGGGACCTAATCAGCCCCAGCATTTT CASSWDRGPNQPQHF
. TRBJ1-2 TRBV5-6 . TGTGCCAGCAGGATGACACAGAACTATGGCTACACCTTC CASRMTQNYGYTF
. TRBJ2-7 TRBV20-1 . TGCAGTGCTAGGGGGGGCGAGCAGTACTTC CSARGGEQYF
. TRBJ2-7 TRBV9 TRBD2 TGTGCCAGCAGCGTCGGGGGAGCGGGAGGAACCTACGAGCAGTACTTC CASSVGGAGGTYEQYF
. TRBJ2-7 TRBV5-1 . TGCGCCAGCAGCTTGACAGGATCCTTCACCTACGAGCAGTACTTC CASSLTGSFTYEQYF
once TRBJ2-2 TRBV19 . TGTGCCAGTAGTATATCGGGGAGAGGGACCGGGGAGCTGTTTTTT CASSISGRGTGELFF
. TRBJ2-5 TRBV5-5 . TGTGCCAGCAGCTTGTCCCCCAGGGGGGAAGAGACCCAGTACTTC CASSLSPRGEETQYF
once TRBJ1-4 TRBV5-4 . TGTGCCAGCAGCTTTTTGACAGGATCTAATGAAAAACTGTTTTTT CASSFLTGSNEKLFF
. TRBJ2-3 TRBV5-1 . TGCGCCAGTTCGGGGACGGGGGCAGATACGCAGTATTTT CASSGTGADTQYF
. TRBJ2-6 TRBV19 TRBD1 TGTGCCAGTAGGACGACAGGGGCTGGGGCCAACGTCCTGACTTTC CASRTTGAGANVLTF
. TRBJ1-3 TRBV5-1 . TGCGCCAGCAGCCCCTCGAAAACCTTAGGACATATAGAAAACACCATATATTTT CASSPSKTLGHIENTIYF
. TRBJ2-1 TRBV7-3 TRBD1 TGTGCCAGCGGAACCGGACAGGGGAACAATGAGCAGTTCTTC CASGTGQGNNEQFF
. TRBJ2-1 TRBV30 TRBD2 TGTGCCTGGAGTGACGGGGGACCCGGGAGGTGGAATGAGCAGTTCTTC CAWSDGGPGRWNEQFF
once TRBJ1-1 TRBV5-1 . TGCGCCAGCAGCTTGGAATACAGGGCTACTGAAGCTTTCTTT CASSLEYRATEAFF
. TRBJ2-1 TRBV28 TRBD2 TGTGCCAGCAGTCCCGGGACTAGCGGGAGCGGGAATGAGCAGTTCTTC CASSPGTSGSGNEQFF
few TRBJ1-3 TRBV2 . TGTGCCAGCAGCATCAGAGGAGGTGGGGTCACCATATATTTT CASSIRGGGVTIYF
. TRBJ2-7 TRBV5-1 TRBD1 TGCGCCAGCAGCTTGGCCGGGACAGGCTACGAGCAGTACTTC CASSLAGTGYEQYF
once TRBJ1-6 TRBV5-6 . TGTGCCAGCAGCTTGGGCAGGGTGGGGTCACCCCTCCACTTT CASSLGRVGSPLHF
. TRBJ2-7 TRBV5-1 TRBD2 TGCGCCAGCAGCTTTGGTACTAGCGGATTCTACGAGCAGTACTTC CASSFGTSGFYEQYF